The T cell receptor beta chain described here comes from a study of T cell responses to AZD1222 COVID-19 vaccine. V was trimmed by 2 bases and J by 1 base, leaving 11 bases between them. The germline V gene has CDR1 SEHNR and CDR2 FQNEAQ (reference sequence). This CDR3 region has 15 residues. TCRdb's copy holds only in-frame clones and misses some; the assay was immunoSEQ multiplex PCR. Of some 150,000 clones listed, 90% were seen once; the top ten hold 3% to 3.5%. The sequences come from peripheral blood, collected 28 days after the second AZD1222 dose. The chain employs TRBV7-9 and TRBJ2-5, with a possible D match to TRBD2 (5 bases). This receptor was taken from an adult who received the AZD1222 COVID-19 vaccine. CDR3 in DNA: TGTGCCAGCAGCTTAACTGAGAGGGTCCAAGAGACCCAGTACTTC. Translation: CASSLTERVQETQYF.